These 27 T cell receptor beta chains were sequenced from one sample in a study of T-cell reconstitution after alpha-beta-depleted transplantation in children. Using unique molecular identifiers, the investigators prepared the TCRbeta library. TCRdb passed the PCR reads through MiXCR, listing each CDR3 protein once. The sample shows hundreds of thousands of distinct CDR3 sequences, over 25% of them seen only once. Specimen: PBMCs from the stem cell graft donor, collected from the stem cell graft. These receptors all come from a human donor who donated a stem cell graft to a child with aplastic anemia.

This clonotype was counted between two and nine times. The rearrangement links TRBV27 to TRBJ1-3; D gene uncertain. V was shortened by 2 bases and J by 4 bases, with 6 bases between the two germline ends. This CDR3 region has 13 residues. The germline V gene encodes CDR1 MNHEY and CDR2 SMNVEV (reference sequence). The CDR3: CASSLVAGNTIYF. DNA for the CDR3: TGTGCCAGCAGTTTAGTGGCAGGAAACACCATATATTTT.

This clonotype was observed a handful of times. The rearrangement links TRBV5-1 to TRBJ2-1; D not resolved. Trimming removed 4 bases from V and 2 bases from J, with 16 bases in between. Germline-derived CDR1 and CDR2 are SGHRS and YFSETQ. The CDR3 contains 16 residues. The CDR3 bases are TGCGCCAGCAGCGTAGTAGGACCGGCGGCCTACAATGAGCAGTTCTTC. Translating it yields CASSVVGPAAYNEQFF.

The chain recombines TRBV6-1 with TRBJ2-2, with 13 bases that match TRBD2. The V gene's germline CDR1 is MNHNS and CDR2 SASEGT. The CDR3 is 15 residues long. With V trimmed by 8 bases and J by 6 bases, 6 bases remained unmatched. CDR3 in DNA: TGTGCCAGCTCCGGACTAGCGGGAGTGGCCGGGGAGCTGTTTTTT. This sequence encodes CASSGLAGVAGELFF.

The chain uses TRBV19 and TRBJ2-3; weak D call: TRBD1 (6 bases). CDR3 length: 15 amino acids. The ends were cut back, 0 bases at V and 4 bases at J, with 11 bases in the middle. Germline V gene lookup returns CDR1 LNHDA and CDR2 SQIVND (reference sequence). This chain's CDR3 is CASSIDLTGSDTQYF. DNA for the CDR3: TGTGCCAGTAGTATAGATTTGACAGGATCAGATACGCAGTATTTT.

In this sample, this clonotype turned up a few times. J is TRBJ1-2 and V is TRBV12-3 or TRBV12-4, with D tentatively TRBD1 (5 bases). The CDR3 is made up of 12 amino acids. With 6 bases removed from V and 8 bases from J, the gap between germline ends came to 13 bases. The CDR3 DNA reads as TGTGCCAGCAGCCCTGACAGTAACGGCTACACCTTC. Amino acids: CASSPDSNGYTF.

The rearrangement joins TRBV29-1 to TRBJ2-1; TRBD2 aligns across 14 bases. CDR3 length: 16 residues. V lost 2 bases to trimming and J lost 10 bases; unmatched junction nucleotides: 10. Germline lookup yields CDR1 SQVTM and CDR2 ANQGSEA. Here the CDR3 reads CSVERGLAGEGGEQFF. Here the CDR3 DNA reads TGCAGCGTTGAAAGGGGACTAGCGGGAGAGGGTGGGGAGCAGTTCTTC.

This clonotype was counted many times. The rearrangement joins TRBV7-2 to TRBJ2-7; possibly TRBD2 for D (7 bases). Germline CDR1 reads SGHTA; CDR2 reads FQGNSA. Trimming pared 5 bases from V and 0 bases from J, leaving 17 bases between. The CDR3 consists of 16 residues. The CDR3 nucleotides are TGTGCCAGCAGCCCTTGGGGGGGGCCGAGCTCCTACGAGCAGTACTTC. Residues: CASSPWGGPSSYEQYF.

This rearrangement joins TRBV7-9 to TRBJ2-7, with D uncertain. V lost 4 bases, J lost 4 bases, and 17 bases lay in between. This CDR3 has 15 residues. Germline values: CDR1 SEHNR, CDR2 FQNEAQ (reference sequence). CDR3: CASSSDLPGLYEQYF. The DNA of the CDR3 is TGTGCCAGCAGCTCAGACCTCCCGGGTCTTTACGAGCAGTACTTC.

V usage is TRBV5-1 and J usage is TRBJ2-7; 10 nucleotides match TRBD2. The germline CDR1 and CDR2 sequences are SGHRS and YFSETQ. CDR3 length: 15 amino acids. Trimming at V came to 0 bases and at J to 3 bases, leaving 3 bases not matched to a gene. CDR3 in DNA: TGCGCCAGCAGCTTGGTAGCGGGAGGACTCTACGAGCAGTACTTC. Encoded protein: CASSLVAGGLYEQYF. Full variable domain (rest looked up from reference TRBV5-1 and TRBJ2-7): KAGVTQTPRYLIKTRGQQVTLSCSPISGHRSVSWYQQTPGQGLQFLFEYFSETQRNKGNFPGRFSGRQFSNSRSEMNVSTLELGDSALYLCASSLVAGGLYEQYFGPGTRLTVT.

This clonotype turned up a few times. The chain couples TRBV7-2 to TRBJ2-7; TRBD1 aligns across 7 bases. Germline lookup yields CDR1 SGHTA and CDR2 FQGNSA. The CDR3 has 15 amino acids. V gave up 4 bases and J gave up 0 bases; unmatched junction bases: 6. For the CDR3, the DNA is TGTGCCAGCAGCTCAGCCGGGACAGCCTCCTACGAGCAGTACTTC. This translates into CASSSAGTASYEQYF. Variable domain in full (rest from reference TRBV7-2 and TRBJ2-7): GAGVSQSPSNKVTEKGKDVELRCDPISGHTALYWYRQSLGQGLEFLIYFQGNSAPDKSGLPSDRFSAERTGGSVSTLTIQRTQQEDSAVYLCASSSAGTASYEQYFGPGTRLTVT.

This clonotype was seen a handful of times. V is TRBV5-6 and J is TRBJ2-1; D is perhaps TRBD1 (6 bases). Germline V gives CDR1 SGHDT, CDR2 YYEEEE. CDR3 length: 15 residues. The V end lost 2 bases, the J end lost 3 bases, and 12 bases lay between the germline ends. CDR3 coding DNA: TGTGCCAGCAGCTTATGGACAGCTTTCTACAATGAGCAGTTCTTC. It encodes CASSLWTAFYNEQFF. The entire variable domain, with the rest obtained from reference TRBV5-6 and TRBJ2-1, is as follows: DAGVTQSPTHLIKTRGQQVTLRCSPKSGHDTVSWYQQALGQGPQFIFQYYEEEERQRGNFPDRFSGHQFPNYSSELNVNALLLGDSALYLCASSLWTAFYNEQFFGPGTRLTVL.

The chain uses TRBV7-2 and TRBJ2-4, with D possibly being TRBD2 (6 bases). Trimming removed 5 bases at V and 8 bases at J, with 16 bases between. The CDR3 is made up of 14 amino acids. The V gene's germline CDR1 is SGHTA and CDR2 FQGNSA. The CDR3 spells CASSDGGPPDIQYF. The CDR3 bases are TGTGCCAGCAGCGACGGGGGACCCCCGGACATTCAGTACTTC.

The chain combines TRBV7-8 with TRBJ2-7; 8 nucleotides align to TRBD1. CDR1 SGHVS and CDR2 FQNEAQ come from the germline V gene. The CDR3 has 14 residues. J gave up 6 bases and V 1 base, and 5 bases lay outside the gene matches. The CDR3 spells CASSLGQGTGEQYV. In DNA, the CDR3 is TGTGCCAGCAGCTTAGGACAGGGGACGGGCGAGCAGTACGTC.

This clonotype was recorded a few times. The chain recombines TRBV3-1 with TRBJ2-3; the D is unclear. Germline CDR1 and CDR2: LGHDT and YNNKEL (reference sequence). V lost 0 bases and J lost 3, with 10 bases in between. This CDR3 spans 15 amino acids. The CDR3 here is CASSQDGSRTDTQYF. The CDR3 nucleotides read TGTGCCAGCAGCCAAGATGGGTCACGGACAGATACGCAGTATTTT.

The chain couples TRBV6-1 to TRBJ1-1; 9 nucleotides align to TRBD1. The CDR3 has 15 amino acids. CDR1 and CDR2 from the germline V gene are MNHNS and SASEGT. Trimming took 6 bases from V and 3 from J; bases not matched to a gene: 8. The CDR3 loop is CASRPGQGLYTEAFF. The DNA of the CDR3 is TGTGCCAGCAGGCCCGGACAGGGGTTGTACACTGAAGCTTTCTTT.

In DNA form, the CDR3 reads TGCAGTGCTAGAGTTTGGGACAGGGGCGGCGGCACTGAAGCTTTCTTT. Amino acid sequence: CSARVWDRGGGTEAFF. The chain uses TRBV20-1 and TRBJ1-1; 10 bases are a match to TRBD1. With 1 base clipped from V and 4 bases from J, the junction kept 9 bases outside the gene matches. The CDR3 is 16 amino acids. CDR1 is DFQATT, CDR2 SNEGSKA, per germline (reference sequence).

This clonotype was found once. The chain employs TRBV18 and TRBJ2-2; D could derive from TRBD1 or TRBD2 (5 bases each). Germline CDR1 and CDR2: KGHSH and LQKENI. The CDR3 loop spans 17 amino acids. V was cut by 1 base and J by 2 bases, with 14 bases left in between. The CDR3 DNA is TGTGCCAGCTCACCACGACCGGGACCGATTAACACCGGGGAGCTGTTTTTT. This translates into CASSPRPGPINTGELFF.

This clonotype was seen a handful of times. The gene calls are TRBV29-1 and TRBJ2-2; TRBD1 might be the D (6 bases). The CDR3 has 14 residues. Germline V gene lookup returns CDR1 SQVTM and CDR2 ANQGSEA. With 7 bases removed from V and 1 base from J, the gap between germline ends came to 13 bases. The CDR3 bases are TGCAGCGCTGGGGGCAGGGTGAACACCGGGGAGCTGTTTTTT. It translates to CSAGGRVNTGELFF.

This clonotype occurred a few times. This chain uses TRBV12-3 or TRBV12-4 with TRBJ2-2; TRBD2 aligns across 7 bases. CDR3 size: 16 residues. V dropped 3 bases and J dropped 4; count of bases not matched to a gene: 8. CDR3 coding DNA: TGTGCCAGCAGTTTGAGTCTAGCGGTGATCACCGGGGAGCTGTTTTTT. Amino acid sequence: CASSLSLAVITGELFF.

This clonotype has a count of ten or more. J is TRBJ2-3 and V is TRBV7-2; D may match TRBD1 or TRBD2 (5 bases each). Deletions cut 4 bases from V and 11 bases from J, with 16 bases between. CDR1 is SGHTA and CDR2 is FQGNSA in the germline V gene. This CDR3 comprises 13 residues. CDR3 nucleotides: TGTGCCAGCAGCTCCGGACCGTCTGGGGGGCAGTATTTT. It translates to CASSSGPSGGQYF.

This clonotype showed up just a few times. The chain links TRBV7-2 to TRBJ1-2; 9 bases line up with TRBD1. The CDR3 consists of 14 residues. The V gene's germline CDR1 is SGHTA and CDR2 FQGNSA. Trimming removed 5 bases from V and 8 bases from J; junction bases left unmatched: 9. CDR3 DNA sequence: TGTGCCAGCAGCAAACAGGGGGCGCCGTTGGGCTACACCTTC. It codes for CASSKQGAPLGYTF.

J is TRBJ2-7 and V is TRBV6-2 or TRBV6-3, with D possibly TRBD1 on 5 matching bases. Trimming stripped 5 bases from V and 6 bases from J, with 23 bases between. This CDR3 has 16 residues. Germline-derived CDR1 and CDR2 are MNHEY and SVGEGT. CDR3 sequence (DNA): TGTGCCAGCAGTCGCCCTCCGCAGGGATTTCAGGGCGAGCAGTACGTC. Amino acid sequence: CASSRPPQGFQGEQYV.

The J gene is TRBJ1-1, the V gene TRBV24-1; D perhaps matches TRBD1 (6 bases). The CDR3 has 13 residues. Trimming removed 8 bases from V and 3 bases from J, with 12 bases in between. In germline, CDR1 is KGHDR, CDR2 SFDVKD. The CDR3 DNA reads TGTGCCACCATGGGGGGGCTCTACACTGAAGCTTTCTTT. Amino acids: CATMGGLYTEAFF.

This clonotype was found a few times. The rearrangement links TRBV7-2 to TRBJ2-1; 10 nucleotides line up with TRBD2. CDR1 and CDR2 from the germline V gene are SGHTA and FQGNSA. CDR3 size: 15 residues. V was clipped by 5 bases and J by 9 bases; unmatched bases: 10. CDR3 coding DNA: TGTGCCAGCAGCAATCTAGCGGGAGCGCACGTTGAGCAGTTCTTC. This codes for CASSNLAGAHVEQFF.

This chain connects TRBV2 to TRBJ2-5; 7 bases fit TRBD1. CDR1 is SNHLY and CDR2 is FYNNEI in the germline V gene. CDR3 length: 17 amino acids. With V trimmed by 1 base and J by 3 bases, 11 bases remained unmatched. CDR3 sequence (DNA): TGTGCCAGCAGTGAAGGGTGGACAGGCCTGGGGGAAGAGACCCAGTACTTC. Translation gives CASSEGWTGLGEETQYF.

V gene TRBV2 combines with J gene TRBJ1-5, with no clear D. Germline loops: CDR1 SNHLY, CDR2 FYNNEI. The CDR3 loop spans 12 amino acids. The V end was cut by 10 bases, the J end by 6 bases, with 13 bases between. The CDR3 DNA sequence: TGTGCCACCACTGGTTTGGCTCAGCCCCAGCATTTT. Translation: CATTGLAQPQHF.

This chain connects TRBV7-2 to TRBJ2-5; 9 nucleotides line up with TRBD1. The CDR3 is 15 amino acids. From germline, CDR1 is SGHTA and CDR2 FQGNSA. The V gene end was trimmed by 5 bases and the J gene end by 5 bases; junction bases not matched to a gene: 9. Here the CDR3 DNA reads TGTGCCAGCAGCACCTGGACAGGGGACGGGGAGACCCAGTACTTC. Translation: CASSTWTGDGETQYF. Supplemented by reference TRBV7-2 and TRBJ2-5, the full variable domain reads GAGVSQSPSNKVTEKGKDVELRCDPISGHTALYWYRQSLGQGLEFLIYFQGNSAPDKSGLPSDRFSAERTGGSVSTLTIQRTQQEDSAVYLCASSTWTGDGETQYFGPGTRLLVL.